What follows are 18 T cell receptor beta chains derived from one specimen sequenced in a study of OX40 agonist ivuxolimab in advanced cancers. The protocol used for the library was the immunoSEQ multiplex PCR assay. Entries here come from immuneACCESS through TCRdb and include only in-frame sequences with V and J called. Some clones fail to appear in such tables; in the studies checked, an unresolved V gene covers under half of the shortfall, and the cause of the remainder is unknown. This sample has tens of thousands of clones in its table, and more than 80% of those were observed once. Clones ranked in the top ten supply 8.4% of the sample. Material: CD4+ or CD8+ T cells sorted from blood, obtained in a trial of the OX40 agonist ivuxolimab. The source is an adult with an advanced solid tumor such as melanoma, head and neck, liver or kidney cancer.

J is TRBJ2-7 and V is TRBV7-9; unclear D gene. The CDR3 has 12 residues. Germline CDR1 and CDR2: SEHNR and FQNEAQ (reference sequence). Trimming pared 2 bases from V and 3 bases from J, leaving 5 bases between. CDR3 DNA sequence: TGTGCCAGCAGCTTAATATTCTACGAGCAGTACTTC. This translates into CASSLIFYEQYF.

V gene TRBV9 combines with J gene TRBJ1-3, with 7 bases identical to TRBD1. Germline CDR1 SGDLS, CDR2 YYNGEE. Trimming took 4 bases from V and 0 from J; bases not matched to a gene: 10. This CDR3 spans 17 amino acids. The CDR3 region has the DNA TGTGCCAGCAGCAGTGGGTGGACAGGTCCCTCTGGAAACACCATATATTTT. The encoded protein is CASSSGWTGPSGNTIYF.

Turning to this clone: Germline and junction disagree at one end, which may indicate a read error. The CDR3 sequence is CASSPPPLELAF. CDR3 nucleotide sequence: TGTGCCAGCAGTCCTCCCCCACTGGAGTTGGCCTTC. The rearrangement uses TRBV9 and TRBJ1-2; D ambiguous. The germline V gene encodes CDR1 SGDLS and CDR2 YYNGEE. The CDR3 spans 12 residues.

In its sample, this clone was seen once. The chain has TRBV28 and TRBJ2-3; D call uncertain. V was cut by 3 bases and J by 5 bases, with 6 bases left in between. The CDR3 is 12 residues long. Germline V gene lookup returns CDR1 MDHEN and CDR2 SYDVKM. The CDR3 region is CASSFSGDTQYF. The DNA of the CDR3 is TGTGCCAGCAGTTTCTCCGGAGATACGCAGTATTTT.

This clone appeared once. The genes are TRBV9 and TRBJ2-1; TRBD2 matches at 9 bases. There are 14 residues in the CDR3. The germline gives CDR1 SGDLS, CDR2 YYNGEE. The ends lost 0 bases at V and 14 bases at J; junction bases unmatched: 9. The CDR3 DNA follows: TGTGCCAGCAGCGTAGAAGGGACTAGCTATGATAAGTTCTTC. The encoded protein is CASSVEGTSYDKFF.

V gene TRBV7-9 combines with J gene TRBJ2-7; D is unclear. V shed 1 base and J shed 2 bases, with 15 bases lying between them. Looked up from germline, CDR1 is SEHNR and CDR2 is FQNEAQ (reference sequence). This CDR3 has 16 amino acids. The CDR3 reads CASSLVMDPRTYEQYF. As DNA, the CDR3 is TGTGCCAGCAGCTTAGTAATGGATCCCAGAACCTACGAGCAGTACTTC.

The rearrangement uses TRBV6-1 and TRBJ2-7; D may be TRBD1 (6 bases). V gave up 1 base and J gave up 3 bases, with 13 bases separating them. CDR3 size: 15 residues. CDR1 is MNHNS, CDR2 SASEGT, per germline. As DNA, the CDR3 is TGTGCCAGCAGTGAAGGGACAGCGACTCACTACGAGCAGTACTTC. Its translation: CASSEGTATHYEQYF.

For the CDR3, the DNA is TGTGCCTGGAGTTGGGCCAGCAATCAGCCCCAGCATTTT. It yields the protein CAWSWASNQPQHF. The V call is TRBV30, the J call TRBJ1-5; D uncertain. Germline-derived CDR1 and CDR2 are GTSNPN and SVGIG (reference sequence). This CDR3 comprises 13 residues. The V and J ends lost 2 bases and 1 base respectively, with 6 bases between them.

The CDR3 loop reads CASSLYDYNEQFF. The CDR3 nucleotides are TGTGCCAGCAGCTTATATGATTACAATGAGCAGTTCTTC. The chain recombines TRBV11-3 with TRBJ2-1; D gene uncertain. CDR1 is SGHNT, CDR2 YENEEA, per germline. The CDR3 totals 13 residues. Trimming stripped 2 bases from V and 4 bases from J, with 6 bases between.

The V and J genes are TRBV7-8 and TRBJ2-5, with no clear D. Trimming cost V 5 bases and J 0 bases, with 4 bases left between them. The CDR3 spans 12 residues. Per the germline V gene, CDR1 is SGHVS and CDR2 is FQNEAQ. In nucleotides, the CDR3 is TGTGCCAGCAGCGCCTACCAAGAGACCCAGTACTTC. Translated, it gives CASSAYQETQYF.

This chain joins TRBV11-2 and TRBJ2-3, with D unresolved. Trimming pared 1 base from V and 0 bases from J, leaving 2 bases between. The germline V gene encodes CDR1 SGHAT and CDR2 FQNNGV. The CDR3 sequence is 13 residues long. This CDR3 reads CASSLGSTDTQYF. The CDR3 DNA is TGTGCCAGCAGCTTAGGTAGCACAGATACGCAGTATTTT.

The chain uses TRBV29-1 and TRBJ2-5; tentative D call: TRBD1 (5 bases). The CDR3 is made up of 11 amino acids. V lost 6 bases and J 5 bases, leaving 10 bases between the germline ends. CDR1 SQVTM and CDR2 ANQGSEA come from the germline V gene. The CDR3 DNA sequence: TGCAGCGTCCAGGGCTTTGAGACCCAGTACTTC. This gives the protein CSVQGFETQYF.

A single count supports this clone. This chain joins TRBV7-9 and TRBJ1-2; D ambiguous. The CDR3 spans 11 residues. Per the germline V gene, CDR1 is SEHNR and CDR2 is FQNEAQ (reference sequence). Trimming removed 2 bases from V and 6 bases from J, with 4 bases in between. CDR3 in DNA: TGTGCCAGCAGCTTACTCGATGGCTACACCTTC. Protein product: CASSLLDGYTF.

This chain connects TRBV19 to TRBJ2-7; 9 bases line up with TRBD2. The CDR3 extends over 16 amino acids. The V segment lost 1 base and the J segment 1 base; nucleotides outside the gene matches: 5. Germline V CDR1 and CDR2: LNHDA, SQIVND (reference sequence). CDR3 loop: CASSIVRLAASYEQYV. The CDR3 DNA reads as TGTGCCAGTAGTATAGTTAGACTAGCGGCTTCCTACGAGCAGTACGTC.

CDR3 in amino acids: CASRIAADYNEQFF. The CDR3 coding sequence is TGTGCCAGCAGGATAGCGGCGGACTACAATGAGCAGTTCTTC. The chain links TRBV27 to TRBJ2-1, with a weak D call TRBD2 (6 bases). Trimming removed 6 bases from V and 3 bases from J, with 12 bases in between. This CDR3 contains 14 residues. Germline assignment: CDR1 MNHEY and CDR2 SMNVEV (reference sequence).

The chain has TRBV4-1 and TRBJ1-1; 8 bases align to TRBD1. The CDR3 is made up of 16 amino acids. CDR1 and CDR2 from the germline V gene are MGHRA and YSYEKL. The V gene end was trimmed by 1 base and the J gene end by 0 bases; junction bases not matched to a gene: 4. The CDR3 here is CASSQVAGGMNTEAFF. The CDR3 DNA is TGCGCCAGCAGCCAAGTCGCAGGGGGCATGAACACTGAAGCTTTCTTT.

CDR3 in amino acids: CASSIGAGAKNIQYF. The CDR3 DNA is TGTGCCAGTAGTATTGGTGCCGGAGCCAAAAACATTCAGTACTTC. V gene TRBV19 combines with J gene TRBJ2-4; D unresolved. Trimming left V 3 bases short and J 0 bases short, with 9 bases between. The CDR3 runs 15 residues. The germline CDR1 and CDR2 sequences are LNHDA and SQIVND (reference sequence). Based on the CDR3 plus reference TRBV19 and TRBJ2-4, the full variable domain is DGGITQSPKYLFRKEGQNVTLSCEQNLNHDAMYWYRQDPGQGLRLIYYSQIVNDFQKGDIAEGYSVSREKKESFPLTVTSAQKNPTAFYLCASSIGAGAKNIQYFGAGTRLSVL.

The V and J genes are TRBV28 and TRBJ2-4; a weak D match, TRBD1 (5 bases). This CDR3 spans 16 amino acids. V was trimmed by 4 bases and J by 0 bases, leaving 13 bases between them. The germline gives CDR1 MDHEN, CDR2 SYDVKM. CDR3 in amino acids: CASSSYRTLAKNIQYF. CDR3 coding DNA: TGTGCCAGCAGTTCCTACAGGACACTAGCCAAAAACATTCAGTACTTC. Full variable domain (outside the CDR3, taken from reference TRBV28 and TRBJ2-4): DVKVTQSSRYLVKRTGEKVFLECVQDMDHENMFWYRQDPGLGLRLIYFSYDVKMKEKGDIPEGYSVSREKKERFSLILESASTNQTSMYLCASSSYRTLAKNIQYFGAGTRLSVL.